This T cell receptor beta chain was obtained from a study of control samples from healthy donors and cancer patients. Produced via immunoSEQ multiplex PCR; TCRdb's table is partial and in-frame only. The table includes roughly 140,000 clones, around 86% detected once. The sample was blood. This sequence originates from a man younger than 40 in good health.

The CDR3 bases are TGTGCCAGCAGTTTAATAGGGGACCAGCCCCAGCATTTT. It encodes CASSLIGDQPQHF. The chain carries TRBV12-3 or TRBV12-4 and TRBJ1-5, with a possible D match to TRBD1 (5 bases). V gave up 2 bases and J gave up 7 bases, with 9 bases separating them. The CDR3 totals 13 residues.